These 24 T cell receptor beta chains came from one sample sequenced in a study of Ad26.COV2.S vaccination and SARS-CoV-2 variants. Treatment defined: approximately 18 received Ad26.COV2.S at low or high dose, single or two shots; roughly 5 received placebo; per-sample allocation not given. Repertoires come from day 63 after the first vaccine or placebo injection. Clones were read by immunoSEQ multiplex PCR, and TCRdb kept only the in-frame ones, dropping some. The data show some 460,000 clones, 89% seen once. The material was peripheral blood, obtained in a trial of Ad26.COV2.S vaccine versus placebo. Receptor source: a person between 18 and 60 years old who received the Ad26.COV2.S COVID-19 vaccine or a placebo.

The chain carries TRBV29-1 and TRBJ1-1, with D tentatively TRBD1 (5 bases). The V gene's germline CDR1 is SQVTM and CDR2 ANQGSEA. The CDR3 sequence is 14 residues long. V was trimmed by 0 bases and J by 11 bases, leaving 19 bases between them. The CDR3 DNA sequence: TGCAGCGTTGAAGATTGGCAGGGCGTTGGTGATGCTTTCTTT. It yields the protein CSVEDWQGVGDAFF.

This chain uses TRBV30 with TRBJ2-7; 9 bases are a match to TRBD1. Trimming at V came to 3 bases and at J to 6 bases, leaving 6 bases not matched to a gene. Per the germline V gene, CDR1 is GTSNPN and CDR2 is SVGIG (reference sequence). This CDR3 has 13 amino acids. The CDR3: CAWSGQGWREQYF. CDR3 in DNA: TGTGCCTGGAGCGGACAGGGGTGGCGCGAGCAGTACTTC.

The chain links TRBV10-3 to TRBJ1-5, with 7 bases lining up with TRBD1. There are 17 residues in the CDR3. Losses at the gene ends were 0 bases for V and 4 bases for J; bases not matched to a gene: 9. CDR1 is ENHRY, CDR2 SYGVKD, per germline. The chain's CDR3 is CAISESLPGGTNQPQHF. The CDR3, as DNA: TGTGCCATCAGTGAGTCGCTCCCAGGGGGTACTAATCAGCCCCAGCATTTT.

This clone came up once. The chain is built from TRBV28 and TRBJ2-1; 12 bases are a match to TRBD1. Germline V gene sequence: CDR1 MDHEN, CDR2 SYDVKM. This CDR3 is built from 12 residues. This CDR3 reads CAGGQGANEQFF. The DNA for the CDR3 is TGTGCGGGGGGACAGGGGGCGAATGAGCAGTTCTTC.

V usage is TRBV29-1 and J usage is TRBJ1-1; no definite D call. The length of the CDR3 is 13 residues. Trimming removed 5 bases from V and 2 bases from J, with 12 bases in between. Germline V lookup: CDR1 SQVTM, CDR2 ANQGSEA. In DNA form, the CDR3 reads TGCAGCGTTAGGAAAGTGGGTAACACTGAAGCTTTCTTT. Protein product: CSVRKVGNTEAFF.

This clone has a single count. The CDR3 loop is CAWNSGQAPRELFF. The CDR3 DNA reads as TGTGCCTGGAACAGTGGACAGGCTCCCCGGGAGCTGTTTTTT. V is TRBV30 and J is TRBJ2-2; 7 bases match TRBD1. V lost 4 bases and J lost 9; bases outside the gene matches: 11. The germline V gene encodes CDR1 GTSNPN and CDR2 SVGIG (reference sequence). CDR3 length: 14 amino acids.

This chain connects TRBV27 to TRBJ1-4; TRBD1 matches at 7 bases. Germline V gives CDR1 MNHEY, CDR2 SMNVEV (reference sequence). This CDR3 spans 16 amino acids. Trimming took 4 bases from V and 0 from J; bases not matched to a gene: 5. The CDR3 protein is CASSSKTGTTNEKLFF. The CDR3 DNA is TGTGCCAGCAGTTCGAAGACAGGGACAACTAATGAAAAACTGTTTTTT. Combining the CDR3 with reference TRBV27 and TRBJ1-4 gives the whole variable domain EAQVTQNPRYLITVTGKKLTVTCSQNMNHEYMSWYRQDPGLGLRQIYYSMNVEVTDKGDVPEGYKVSRKEKRNFPLILESPSPNQTSLYFCASSSKTGTTNEKLFFGSGTQLSVL.

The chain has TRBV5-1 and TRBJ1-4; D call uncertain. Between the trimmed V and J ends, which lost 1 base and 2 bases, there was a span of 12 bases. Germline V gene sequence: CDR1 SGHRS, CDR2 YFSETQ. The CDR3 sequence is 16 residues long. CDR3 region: CASSLQSPRTNEKLFF. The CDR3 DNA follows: TGCGCCAGCAGCTTGCAGTCTCCTCGGACTAATGAAAAACTGTTTTTT.

The CDR3 spells CAGYGGATNEKLFF. In DNA form, the CDR3 reads TGTGCCGGGTACGGGGGGGCAACTAATGAAAAACTGTTTTTT. V gene TRBV30 combines with J gene TRBJ1-4, with a weak D call TRBD1 (5 bases). Per the germline V gene, CDR1 is GTSNPN and CDR2 is SVGIG (reference sequence). The CDR3 covers 14 residues. V lost 8 bases and J lost 0, with 13 bases in between.

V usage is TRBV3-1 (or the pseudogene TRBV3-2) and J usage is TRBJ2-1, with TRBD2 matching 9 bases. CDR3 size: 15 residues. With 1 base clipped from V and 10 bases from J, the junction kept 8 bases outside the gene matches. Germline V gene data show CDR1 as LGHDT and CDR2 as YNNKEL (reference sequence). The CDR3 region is CASSQAAGGPYEQFF. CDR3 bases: TGTGCCAGCAGCCAAGCGGCGGGAGGGCCTTACGAGCAGTTCTTC.

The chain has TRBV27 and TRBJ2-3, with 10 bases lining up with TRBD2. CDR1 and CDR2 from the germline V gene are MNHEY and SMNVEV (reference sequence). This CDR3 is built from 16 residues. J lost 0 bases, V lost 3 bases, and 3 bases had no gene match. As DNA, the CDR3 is TGTGCCAGCAGTTTTGGGACTAGCGATAGCACAGATACGCAGTATTTT. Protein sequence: CASSFGTSDSTDTQYF.

As DNA, the CDR3 is TGTGCCAGCACCCCATCGAACACCGCTAACTATGGCTACACCTTC. This translates into CASTPSNTANYGYTF. The chain uses TRBV27 and TRBJ1-2; D gene ambiguous. Germline V gene sequence: CDR1 MNHEY, CDR2 SMNVEV (reference sequence). Trimming took 7 bases from V and 0 from J, leaving 15 bases between them. This CDR3 contains 15 residues.

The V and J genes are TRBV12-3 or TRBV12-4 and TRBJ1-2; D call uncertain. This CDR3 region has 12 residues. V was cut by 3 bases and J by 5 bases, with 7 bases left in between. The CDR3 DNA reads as TGTGCCAGCAGTTTCCGCACTTATGGCTACACCTTC. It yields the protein CASSFRTYGYTF.

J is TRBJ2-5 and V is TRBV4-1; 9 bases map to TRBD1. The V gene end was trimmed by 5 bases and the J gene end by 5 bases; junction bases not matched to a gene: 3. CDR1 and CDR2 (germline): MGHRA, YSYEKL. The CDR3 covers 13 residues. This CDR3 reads CASSWTGAETQYF. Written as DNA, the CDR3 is TGCGCCAGCAGCTGGACAGGGGCGGAGACCCAGTACTTC.

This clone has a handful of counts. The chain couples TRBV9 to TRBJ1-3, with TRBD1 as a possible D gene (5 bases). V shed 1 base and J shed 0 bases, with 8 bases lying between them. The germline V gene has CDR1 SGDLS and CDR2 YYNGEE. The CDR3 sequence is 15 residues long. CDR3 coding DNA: TGTGCCAGCAGCGTAACAGGAGCCTCTGGAAACACCATATATTTT. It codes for CASSVTGASGNTIYF.

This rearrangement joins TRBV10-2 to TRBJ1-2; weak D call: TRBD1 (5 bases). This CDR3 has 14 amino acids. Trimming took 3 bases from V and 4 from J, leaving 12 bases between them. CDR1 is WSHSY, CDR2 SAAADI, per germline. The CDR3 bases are TGCGCCAGCAGTGATATGGGGCCGAGCTATGGCTACACCTTC. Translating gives CASSDMGPSYGYTF.

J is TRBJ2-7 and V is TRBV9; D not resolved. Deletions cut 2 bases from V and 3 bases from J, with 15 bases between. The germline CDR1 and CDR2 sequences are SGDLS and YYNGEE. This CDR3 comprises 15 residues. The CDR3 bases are TGTGCCAGCAGCGTTCTGGGTGATTCCCTCTACGAGCAGTACTTC. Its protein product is CASSVLGDSLYEQYF.

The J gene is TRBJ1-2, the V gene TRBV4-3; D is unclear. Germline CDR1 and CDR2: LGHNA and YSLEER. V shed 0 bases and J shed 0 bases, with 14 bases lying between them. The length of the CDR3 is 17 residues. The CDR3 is CASSQDSSGRTNYGYTF. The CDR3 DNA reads TGCGCCAGCAGCCAAGATAGTAGTGGCAGAACTAACTATGGCTACACCTTC.

In DNA, the CDR3 is TGTGCCAGCAGCGTAGACCCCGTGCGACAGGTGGAGGGAAAACAGCCCCAGCATTTT. Translated: CASSVDPVRQVEGKQPQHF. This rearrangement joins TRBV9 to TRBJ1-5, with D possibly being TRBD1 (6 bases). V shed 0 bases and J shed 7 bases, with 26 bases lying between them. The CDR3 is made up of 19 amino acids. CDR1 is SGDLS and CDR2 is YYNGEE in the germline V gene.

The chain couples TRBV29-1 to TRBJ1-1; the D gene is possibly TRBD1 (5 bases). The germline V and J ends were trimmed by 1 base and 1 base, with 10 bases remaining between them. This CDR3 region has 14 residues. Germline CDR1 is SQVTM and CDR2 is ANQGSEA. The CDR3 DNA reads TGCAGCGTTGAAGTCAGGGCTAGGAACACTGAAGCTTTCTTT. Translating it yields CSVEVRARNTEAFF.

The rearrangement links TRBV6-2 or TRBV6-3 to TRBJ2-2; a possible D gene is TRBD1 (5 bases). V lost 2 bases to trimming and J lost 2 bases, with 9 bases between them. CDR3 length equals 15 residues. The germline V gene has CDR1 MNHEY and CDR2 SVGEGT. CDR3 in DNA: TGTGCCAGCAGTTACGGGGCGGCAAACACCGGGGAGCTGTTTTTT. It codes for CASSYGAANTGELFF.

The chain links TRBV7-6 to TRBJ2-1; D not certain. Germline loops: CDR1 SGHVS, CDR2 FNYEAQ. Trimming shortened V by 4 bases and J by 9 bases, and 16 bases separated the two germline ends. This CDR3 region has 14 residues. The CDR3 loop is CASSSVGGISEQFF. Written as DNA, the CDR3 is TGTGCCAGCAGCTCGGTCGGTGGGATCAGTGAGCAGTTCTTC.

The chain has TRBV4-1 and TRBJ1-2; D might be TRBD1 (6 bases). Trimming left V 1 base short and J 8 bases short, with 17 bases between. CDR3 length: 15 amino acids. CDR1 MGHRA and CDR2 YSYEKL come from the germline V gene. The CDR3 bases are TGCGCCAGCAGCCAAGGGCTAAAACAGGGAGCCGGCTACACCTTC. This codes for CASSQGLKQGAGYTF.

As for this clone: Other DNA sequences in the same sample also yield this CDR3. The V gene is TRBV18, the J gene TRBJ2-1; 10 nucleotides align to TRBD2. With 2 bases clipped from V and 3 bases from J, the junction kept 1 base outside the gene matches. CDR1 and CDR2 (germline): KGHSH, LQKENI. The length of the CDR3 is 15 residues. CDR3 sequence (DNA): TGTGCCAGCTCACCAAGGACTAGCGGCTACAATGAGCAGTTCTTC. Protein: CASSPRTSGYNEQFF.